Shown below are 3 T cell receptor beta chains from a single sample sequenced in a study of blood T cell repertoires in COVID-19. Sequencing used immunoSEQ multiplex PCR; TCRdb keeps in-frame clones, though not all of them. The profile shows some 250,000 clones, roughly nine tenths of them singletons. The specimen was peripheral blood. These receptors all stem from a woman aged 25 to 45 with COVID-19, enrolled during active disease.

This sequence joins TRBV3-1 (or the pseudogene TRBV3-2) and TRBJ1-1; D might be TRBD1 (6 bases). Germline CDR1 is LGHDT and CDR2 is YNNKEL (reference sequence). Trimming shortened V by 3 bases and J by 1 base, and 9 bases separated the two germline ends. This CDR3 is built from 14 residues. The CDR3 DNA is TGTGCCAGCAGCCATCGGACAGCGAACACTGAAGCTTTCTTT. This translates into CASSHRTANTEAFF.

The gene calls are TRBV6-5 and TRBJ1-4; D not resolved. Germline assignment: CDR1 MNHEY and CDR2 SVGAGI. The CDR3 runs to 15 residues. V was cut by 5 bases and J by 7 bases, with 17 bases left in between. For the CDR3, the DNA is TGTGCCAGCAGTCCTCGGACTACATTGATTGAAAAACTGTTTTTT. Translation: CASSPRTTLIEKLFF.

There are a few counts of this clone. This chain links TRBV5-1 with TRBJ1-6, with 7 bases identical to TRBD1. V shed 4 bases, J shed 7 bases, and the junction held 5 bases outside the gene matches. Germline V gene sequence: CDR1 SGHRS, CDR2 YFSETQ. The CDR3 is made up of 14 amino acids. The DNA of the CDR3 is TGCGCCAGCAGCGGGGGACAGCGAAATTCACCCCTCCACTTT. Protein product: CASSGGQRNSPLHF.